This note documents a single T cell receptor beta chain sequence. Which antigen it targets is not known. One base away there is no much larger clone; base qualities are not given. The record originates from a study of T-cell reconstitution after alpha-beta-depleted transplantation in children (dated by TCRdb to about 2016). With respect to the entire study: T-cell immune reconstitution after TCRalphabeta/CD19-depleted allogeneic hematopoietic cell transplantation in children was quantitatively tracked in the study by means of TCR repertoire profiling.

The germline V gene yields MNHEY for CDR1 and SVGEGT for CDR2. The V and J ends are trimmed by 9 bases and 0 bases, leaving 12 bases between them. The CDR3 runs 14 residues from the cysteine to the phenylalanine. Here the CDR3 DNA is all that survives: 42 bases in frame from base 1. Libraries came from PCR. Sequencing took place on an Illumina HiSeq 2500. Molecular barcoding was employed in the preparation of TCR libraries, with unique molecular identifiers being used to normalize TCRbeta repertoire quantification. TCRdb's own reprocessing of the public reads used fastp at Q25 and MiXCR and kept productive beta chains. For every CDR3 protein sequence, its rows merge into one entry that carries the most common genes and DNA. The sample table shows roughly 500,000 distinct CDR3 sequences, and about an eighth are seen once. The ten largest make up around 5.8% of the sample.

This receptor chain uses TRBV6-2 or TRBV6-3 and TRBJ2-1; the D gene cannot be named for sure. The clonotype originates from a human donor who donated a stem cell graft to a child with combined immunodeficiency. Sample: PBMCs from the stem cell graft donor, taken from the stem cell graft. The CDR3 protein is CASKWHSSYNEQFF. The DNA is TGTGCCAGTAAGTGGCACAGCTCCTACAATGAGCAGTTCTTC.